Shown below are 27 T cell receptor beta chains from a single sample sequenced in a study of human T cells and chemical hapten exposure. TCRdb redid the calling of the 5' RACE reads with MiXCR, one entry per CDR3 protein. The data contain 110,000 or so distinct CDR3 sequences, roughly 19% of them singletons. It was unfractionated whole blood from which total RNA was extracted. The receptors were sampled from a human donor in good health.

The J gene is TRBJ2-4, the V gene TRBV3-1; D gene unclear. Germline assignment: CDR1 LGHDT and CDR2 YNNKEL (reference sequence). Trimming removed 7 bases from V and 0 bases from J, with 13 bases in between. The CDR3 length is 15 residues. Here the CDR3 DNA reads TGTGCCAGCACCGACTTGGGTCTAGCCAAAAACATTCAGTACTTC. This codes for CASTDLGLAKNIQYF.

The chain has TRBV3-1 and TRBJ2-7; tentative D call: TRBD2 (5 bases). V lost 2 bases and J lost 4, with 9 bases in between. CDR1 and CDR2 from the germline V gene are LGHDT and YNNKEL (reference sequence). This CDR3 is 13 amino acids long. The CDR3 coding sequence is TGTGCCAGCAGCCAAAACCGGGAATACGAGCAGTACTTC. It translates to CASSQNREYEQYF.

J is TRBJ1-4 and V is TRBV21-1; TRBD1, the D gene given by the table, was not confirmed from the DNA. TRBV21-1 corresponds to a pseudogene. The CDR3 loop spans 18 amino acids. The CDR3 reads CASSLTGSTPPTNEKLFF. Written as DNA, the CDR3 is TGTGCCAGCAGCCTCACCGGGTCAACGCCCCCAACTAATGAAAAACTGTTTTTT.

The chain is built from TRBV7-2 and TRBJ1-2, with D perhaps TRBD1 (5 bases). CDR1 is SGHTA, CDR2 FQGNSA, per germline. Trimming took off 5 bases at V and 7 bases at J, with 20 bases between the two ends. This CDR3 has 15 residues. CDR3 nucleotides: TGTGCCAGCAGCGCCTTCCGGGGACTGGAGAGTGGCTACACCTTC. Translated: CASSAFRGLESGYTF.

J is TRBJ2-3 and V is TRBV20-1; 10 bases fit TRBD2. The J segment lost 3 bases and the V segment lost 3 bases, leaving 6 bases of the junction unmatched. The CDR3 is 15 residues long. Germline-derived CDR1 and CDR2 are DFQATT and SNEGSKA (reference sequence). The CDR3 nucleotides read TGCAGTGCTAGCCTAGCGGGAGCACCGACAGATACGCAGTATTTT. It is translated as CSASLAGAPTDTQYF.

CDR3 amino acids: CASSLGTEYGYTF. The CDR3 coding sequence is TGTGCCAGCAGTTTGGGGACTGAGTATGGCTACACCTTC. The chain links TRBV12-3 or TRBV12-4 to TRBJ1-2, with D possibly matching TRBD1 (5 bases). The CDR3 sequence is 13 residues long. V dropped 3 bases and J dropped 5 bases, with 10 bases sitting between them.

The gene calls are TRBV2 and TRBJ1-1, with TRBD1 matching 10 bases. Germline V gene data show CDR1 as SNHLY and CDR2 as FYNNEI. V was clipped by 6 bases and J by 6 bases; unmatched bases: 7. The CDR3 consists of 14 residues. The CDR3 is CASRGTGAYPEAFF. DNA of the CDR3: TGTGCCAGCAGGGGGACAGGGGCCTACCCTGAAGCTTTCTTT.

The V and J genes are TRBV23-1 and TRBJ2-6; 7 positions agree with TRBD1. TRBV23-1 is sorted into the ORF group, with uncertain function. J lost 1 base, V lost 2 bases, and 11 bases had no gene match. This CDR3 has 19 residues. Written as DNA, the CDR3 is TGCGCCAGCAGTCAAATGGGGACAGACCGATTTTCTGGGGCCAACGTCCTGACTTTC. Its protein is CASSQMGTDRFSGANVLTF.

J is TRBJ2-1 and V is TRBV28; D gene unclear. The germline V gene encodes CDR1 MDHEN and CDR2 SYDVKM. CDR3 length: 14 amino acids. The V and J ends lost 5 bases and 6 bases respectively, with 14 bases between them. CDR3 sequence: CASSPIPNRNEQFF. Here the CDR3 DNA reads TGTGCCAGCAGTCCTATTCCTAATCGCAATGAGCAGTTCTTC.

V and J are TRBV6-1 and TRBJ2-7; 7 nucleotides match TRBD2. CDR3 length: 14 amino acids. The trim removed 10 bases at V and 0 bases at J, leaving 9 bases unmatched. The germline V gene encodes CDR1 MNHNS and CDR2 SASEGT. CDR3 sequence reads: CATTNSGASYEQYF. The CDR3 DNA follows: TGTGCCACCACCAACAGCGGGGCCTCCTACGAGCAGTACTTC.

V usage is TRBV4-2 and J usage is TRBJ1-2; D is possibly TRBD1 (6 bases). Between the trimmed V and J ends, which lost 1 base and 0 bases, there was a span of 12 bases. The CDR3 consists of 16 residues. Germline V CDR1 and CDR2: LGHNA, YNFKEQ. The CDR3 here is CASSQGNRESNYGYTF. The CDR3 DNA sequence: TGTGCCAGCAGCCAAGGAAACAGGGAGTCTAACTATGGCTACACCTTC.

The rearrangement links TRBV28 to TRBJ1-1, with TRBD1 as a possible D gene (5 bases). The CDR3 spans 14 residues. Per the germline V gene, CDR1 is MDHEN and CDR2 is SYDVKM. Trimming took 6 bases from V and 3 from J, leaving 14 bases between them. Written as DNA, the CDR3 is TGTGCCAGCAGGTTTGCAGGGAAGGACACTGAAGCTTTCTTT. This sequence encodes CASRFAGKDTEAFF.

The chain joins TRBV11-3 to TRBJ2-1, with a weak D call TRBD1 (5 bases). Looked up from germline, CDR1 is SGHNT and CDR2 is YENEEA. Trimming took off 5 bases at V and 8 bases at J, with 28 bases between the two ends. The CDR3 has 18 residues. As DNA, the CDR3 is TGTGCCAGCAGCGGTGCGCCCTGGGTCACTGCAGGGCCCCATGAGCAGTTCTTC. The encoded protein is CASSGAPWVTAGPHEQFF.

Remarks on this clonotype: The junction departs from germline at one end; a sequencing error may be responsible. The rearrangement uses TRBV2 and TRBJ1-2, with TRBD1 identical over 7 bases. The CDR3 spans 11 residues. Germline lookup yields CDR1 SNHLY and CDR2 FYNNEI. This CDR3 reads CASSATGNVVF. In nucleotides, the CDR3 is TGTGCCAGCAGTGCGACAGGGAATGTCGTCTTC.

This clonotype has a handful of counts. J is TRBJ1-4 and V is TRBV24-1; D not certain. The germline V and J ends were trimmed by 0 bases and 8 bases, with 12 bases remaining between them. The CDR3 covers 15 residues. Germline-derived CDR1 and CDR2 are KGHDR and SFDVKD. The CDR3 DNA follows: TGTGCCACCAGTGATTTGTCAGAGACCGGGGAAAAACTGTTTTTT. Its translation: CATSDLSETGEKLFF.

This chain connects TRBV28 to TRBJ1-1, with TRBD1 as a possible D gene (6 bases). With 5 bases removed from V and 1 base from J, the gap between germline ends came to 14 bases. Germline lookup yields CDR1 MDHEN and CDR2 SYDVKM. CDR3 length: 15 amino acids. DNA for the CDR3: TGTGCCAGCAGTCCACACGGGGGCAAGAACACTGAAGCTTTCTTT. This codes for CASSPHGGKNTEAFF.

DNA of the CDR3: TGTGCCAGCAGACCATTGGCGGGAGGGACCTCCTACGAGCAGTACTTC. Its protein is CASRPLAGGTSYEQYF. V and J are TRBV11-2 and TRBJ2-7, with 9 nucleotides matching TRBD2. The J segment lost 0 bases and the V segment lost 6 bases, leaving 9 bases of the junction unmatched. The CDR3 totals 16 residues. Looked up from germline, CDR1 is SGHAT and CDR2 is FQNNGV.

The rearrangement uses TRBV6-1 and TRBJ1-5; D might be TRBD1 (6 bases). The CDR3 is 15 amino acids. Trimming pared 6 bases from V and 2 bases from J, leaving 14 bases between. CDR1 and CDR2 (germline): MNHNS, SASEGT. The CDR3 nucleotides are TGTGCCAGCAGCGCAACAGGGCATGGCAATCAGCCCCAGCATTTT. Protein product: CASSATGHGNQPQHF.

The chain couples TRBV20-1 to TRBJ2-1; 12 positions match TRBD2. The germline V gene encodes CDR1 DFQATT and CDR2 SNEGSKA (reference sequence). V dropped 1 base and J dropped 5; count of bases not matched to a gene: 15. The CDR3 totals 19 residues. The CDR3 DNA reads TGCAGTGCTAGAGGTATTGGGTCCTTGACTAGCGGGAGAGACAATGAGCAGTTCTTC. This encodes CSARGIGSLTSGRDNEQFF.

This clonotype showed up just a few times. V gene TRBV13 combines with J gene TRBJ2-7; 12 positions match TRBD1. Trimming at V came to 5 bases and at J to 6 bases, leaving 8 bases not matched to a gene. Germline V gene data show CDR1 as PRHDT and CDR2 as FYEKMQ (reference sequence). The CDR3 is 15 residues long. The CDR3 DNA is TGTGCCAGCAGCCCCGGGACAGGGGGCTACGGCGAGCAGTACTTC. It codes for CASSPGTGGYGEQYF.

The genes are TRBV28 and TRBJ1-5; 7 bases match TRBD1. Germline CDR1 is MDHEN and CDR2 is SYDVKM. This CDR3 contains 15 residues. With V trimmed by 3 bases and J by 6 bases, 8 bases remained unmatched. The CDR3 DNA is TGTGCCAGCAGTTTGTGGGACAGACCAGGTCAGCCCCAGCATTTT. This codes for CASSLWDRPGQPQHF.

This clonotype showed up just a few times. V usage is TRBV12-3 or TRBV12-4 and J usage is TRBJ2-3; 9 positions match TRBD1. The junction had 6 bases not matched to a gene; V was cut back by 7 bases and J by 4 bases. The CDR3 is made up of 14 amino acids. The CDR3 protein is CASTPDRGSDTQYF. CDR3 DNA: TGTGCCAGCACCCCGGACAGGGGTTCAGATACGCAGTATTTT.

This clonotype was detected only a few times. The CDR3 DNA reads TGTGCCAGCAGTCCACCTCCGGGAATAAACACTGAAGCTTTCTTT. It yields the protein CASSPPPGINTEAFF. J is TRBJ1-1 and V is TRBV28; D ambiguous. The CDR3 has 15 amino acids. The V end lost 5 bases, the J end lost 2 bases, and 15 bases lay between the germline ends. Germline V CDR1 and CDR2: MDHEN, SYDVKM.

This chain uses TRBV27 with TRBJ2-3; 14 bases agree with TRBD2. Trimming at V came to 0 bases and at J to 3 bases, leaving 2 bases not matched to a gene. The V gene's germline CDR1 is MNHEY and CDR2 SMNVEV (reference sequence). The CDR3 sequence is 17 residues long. The CDR3 DNA follows: TGTGCCAGCAGTTTATCGAGGACTAGCGGGAGGACAGATACGCAGTATTTT. Protein sequence: CASSLSRTSGRTDTQYF.

Here the CDR3 DNA reads TGTGCCAGCAGTTACCCCTTCGGACAGCCCCAGCATTTT. This sequence encodes CASSYPFGQPQHF. The genes are TRBV6-2 or TRBV6-3 and TRBJ1-5; no firm D call. The V and J ends lost 2 bases and 7 bases respectively, with 9 bases between them. Germline values: CDR1 MNHEY, CDR2 SVGEGT. This CDR3 contains 13 residues.

This clonotype was seen only a few times. V and J are TRBV27 and TRBJ2-1; TRBD2 matches at 12 bases. Germline-derived CDR1 and CDR2 are MNHEY and SMNVEV (reference sequence). The trim removed 5 bases at V and 6 bases at J, leaving 5 bases unmatched. This CDR3 spans 15 amino acids. CDR3 sequence (DNA): TGTGCCAGCAGTCTACCGGGACTAGCGGGCAATGAGCAGTTCTTC. Translating it yields CASSLPGLAGNEQFF.

The chain links TRBV28 to TRBJ2-7; D uncertain. Germline lookup yields CDR1 MDHEN and CDR2 SYDVKM. V lost 7 bases and J lost 4, with 20 bases in between. There are 15 residues in the CDR3. DNA for the CDR3: TGTGCCAGCACCATTCACCGGGCCAGCCGATACGAGCAGTACTTC. It codes for CASTIHRASRYEQYF.